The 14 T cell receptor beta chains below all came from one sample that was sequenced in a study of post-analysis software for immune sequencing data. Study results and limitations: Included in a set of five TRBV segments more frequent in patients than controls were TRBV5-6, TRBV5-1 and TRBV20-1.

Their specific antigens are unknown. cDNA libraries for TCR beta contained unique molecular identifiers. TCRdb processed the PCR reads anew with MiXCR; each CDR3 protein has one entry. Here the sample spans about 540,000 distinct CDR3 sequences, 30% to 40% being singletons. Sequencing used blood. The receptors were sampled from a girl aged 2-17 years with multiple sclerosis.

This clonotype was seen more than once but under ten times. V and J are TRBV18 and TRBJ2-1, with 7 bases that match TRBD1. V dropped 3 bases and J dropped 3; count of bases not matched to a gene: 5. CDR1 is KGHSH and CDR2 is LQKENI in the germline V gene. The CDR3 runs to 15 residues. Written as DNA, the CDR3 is TGTGCCAGCTCACCTCAGAGGGACAGCTACAATGAGCAGTTCTTC. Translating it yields CASSPQRDSYNEQFF.

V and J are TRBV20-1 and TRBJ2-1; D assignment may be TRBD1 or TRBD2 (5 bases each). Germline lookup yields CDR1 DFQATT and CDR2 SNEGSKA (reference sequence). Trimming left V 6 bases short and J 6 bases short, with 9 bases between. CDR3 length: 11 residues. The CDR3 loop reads CSAPGPNEQFF. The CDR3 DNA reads TGCAGTGCCCCGGGACCCAATGAGCAGTTCTTC.

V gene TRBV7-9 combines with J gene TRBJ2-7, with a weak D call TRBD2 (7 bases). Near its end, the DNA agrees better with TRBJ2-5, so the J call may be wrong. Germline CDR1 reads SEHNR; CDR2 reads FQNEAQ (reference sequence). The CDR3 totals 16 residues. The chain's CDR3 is CASSFGDYGGGETQYF. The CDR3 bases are TGTGCCAGCAGCTTTGGGGACTACGGGGGCGGCGAGACCCAGTACTTC.

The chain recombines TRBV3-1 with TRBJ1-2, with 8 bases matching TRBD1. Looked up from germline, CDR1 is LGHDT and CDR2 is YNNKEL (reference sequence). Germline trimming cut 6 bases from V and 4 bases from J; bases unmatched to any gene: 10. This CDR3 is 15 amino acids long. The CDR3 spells CASSRSMGQAYGYTF. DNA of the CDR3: TGTGCCAGCAGTCGAAGTATGGGACAGGCCTATGGCTACACCTTC. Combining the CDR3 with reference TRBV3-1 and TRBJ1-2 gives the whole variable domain DTAVSQTPKYLVTQMGNDKSIKCEQNLGHDTMYWYKQDSKKFLKIMFSYNNKELIINETVPNRFSPKSPDKAHLNLHINSLELGDSAVYFCASSRSMGQAYGYTFGSGTRLTVV.

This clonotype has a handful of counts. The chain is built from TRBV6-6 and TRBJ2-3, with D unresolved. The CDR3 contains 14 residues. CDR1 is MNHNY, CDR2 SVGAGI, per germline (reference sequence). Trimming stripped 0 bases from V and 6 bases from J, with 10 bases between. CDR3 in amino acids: CASSYSRSADTQYF. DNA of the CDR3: TGTGCCAGCAGTTACTCGAGGTCCGCGGATACGCAGTATTTT.

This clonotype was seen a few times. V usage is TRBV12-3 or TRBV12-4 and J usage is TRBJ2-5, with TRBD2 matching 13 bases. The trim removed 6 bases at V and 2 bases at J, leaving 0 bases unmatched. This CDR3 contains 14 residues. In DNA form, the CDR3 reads TGTGCCAGCAGACTAGCGGGGGGGCAAGAGACCCAGTACTTC. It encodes CASRLAGGQETQYF.

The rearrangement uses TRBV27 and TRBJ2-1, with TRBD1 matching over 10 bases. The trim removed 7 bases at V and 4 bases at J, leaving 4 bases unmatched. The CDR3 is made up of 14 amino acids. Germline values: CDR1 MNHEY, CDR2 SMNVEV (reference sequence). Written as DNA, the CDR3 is TGTGCCAGCACCCGGACAGGGGGGTACAATGAGCAGTTCTTC. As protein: CASTRTGGYNEQFF.

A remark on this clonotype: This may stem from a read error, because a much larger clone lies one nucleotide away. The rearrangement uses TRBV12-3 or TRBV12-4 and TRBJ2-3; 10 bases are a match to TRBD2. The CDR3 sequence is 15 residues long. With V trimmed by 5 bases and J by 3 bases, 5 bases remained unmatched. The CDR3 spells CASSETSGATDTQYF. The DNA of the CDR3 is TGTGCCAGCAGTGAAACTAGCGGGGCTACAGATACGCAGTATTTT.

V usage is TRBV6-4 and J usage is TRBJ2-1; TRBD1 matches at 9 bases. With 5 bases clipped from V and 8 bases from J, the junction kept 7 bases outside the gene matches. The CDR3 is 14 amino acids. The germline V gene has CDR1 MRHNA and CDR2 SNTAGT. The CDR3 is CASSWDREGHEQFF. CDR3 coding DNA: TGTGCCAGCAGTTGGGACAGGGAAGGCCATGAGCAGTTCTTC.

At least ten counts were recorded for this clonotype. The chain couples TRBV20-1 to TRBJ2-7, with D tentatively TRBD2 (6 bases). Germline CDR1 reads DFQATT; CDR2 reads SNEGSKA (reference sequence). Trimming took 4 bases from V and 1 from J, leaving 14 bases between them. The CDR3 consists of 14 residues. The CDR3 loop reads CSANKGGISYEQYF. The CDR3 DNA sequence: TGCAGTGCTAATAAGGGAGGAATATCCTACGAGCAGTACTTC.

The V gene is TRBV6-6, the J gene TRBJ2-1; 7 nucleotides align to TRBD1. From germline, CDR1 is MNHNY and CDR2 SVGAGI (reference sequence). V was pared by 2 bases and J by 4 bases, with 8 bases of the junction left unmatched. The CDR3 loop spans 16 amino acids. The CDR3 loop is CASSYRDRVKYNEQFF. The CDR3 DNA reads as TGTGCCAGCAGTTACCGAGACAGGGTGAAATACAATGAGCAGTTCTTC.

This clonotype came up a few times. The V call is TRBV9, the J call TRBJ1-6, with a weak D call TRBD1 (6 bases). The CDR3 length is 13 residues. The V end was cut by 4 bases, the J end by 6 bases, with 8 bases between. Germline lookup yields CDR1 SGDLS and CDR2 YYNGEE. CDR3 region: CASSSGVNSPLHF. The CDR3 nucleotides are TGTGCCAGCAGCTCAGGGGTTAATTCACCCCTCCACTTT.

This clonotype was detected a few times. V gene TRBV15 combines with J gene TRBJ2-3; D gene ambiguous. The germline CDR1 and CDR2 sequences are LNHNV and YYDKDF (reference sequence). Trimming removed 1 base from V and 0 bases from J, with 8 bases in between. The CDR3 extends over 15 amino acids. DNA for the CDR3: TGTGCCACCAGCAGAGGGGCAGGAAGCACAGATACGCAGTATTTT. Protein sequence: CATSRGAGSTDTQYF.

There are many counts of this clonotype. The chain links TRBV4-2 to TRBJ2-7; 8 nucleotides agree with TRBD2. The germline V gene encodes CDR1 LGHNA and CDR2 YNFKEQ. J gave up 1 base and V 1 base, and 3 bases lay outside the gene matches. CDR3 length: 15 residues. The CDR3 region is CASSQVAGSSYEQYF. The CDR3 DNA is TGTGCCAGCAGCCAAGTAGCGGGGTCTTCCTACGAGCAGTACTTC.